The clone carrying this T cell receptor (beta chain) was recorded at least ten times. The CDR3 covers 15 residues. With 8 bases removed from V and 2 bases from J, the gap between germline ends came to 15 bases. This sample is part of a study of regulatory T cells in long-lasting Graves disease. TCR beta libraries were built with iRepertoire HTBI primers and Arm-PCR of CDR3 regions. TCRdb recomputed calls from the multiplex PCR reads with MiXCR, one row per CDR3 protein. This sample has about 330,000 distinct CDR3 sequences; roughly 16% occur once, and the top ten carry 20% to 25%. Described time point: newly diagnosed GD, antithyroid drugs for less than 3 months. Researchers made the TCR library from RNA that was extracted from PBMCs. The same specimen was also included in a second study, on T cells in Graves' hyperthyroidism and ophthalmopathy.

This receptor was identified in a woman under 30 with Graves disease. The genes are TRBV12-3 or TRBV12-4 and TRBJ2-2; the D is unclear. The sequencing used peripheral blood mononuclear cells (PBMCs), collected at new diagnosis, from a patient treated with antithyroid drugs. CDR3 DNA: TGTGCCAGCCTATTCCTGGATACCAACACCGGGGAGCTGTTTTTT. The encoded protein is CASLFLDTNTGELFF.